Listed here is a single TCR beta chain. Where ophthalmopathy was present, donors had moderate-to-severe activity, CAS ≥3, NOSPECS ≥4 and duration under 3 months. None of the included patients had other autoimmune diseases, uncontrolled infections, pregnancy or lactation, as these led to exclusion. What supplied the PBMCs was roughly 10 ml of fresh peripheral blood. Germline V CDR1 and CDR2: LGHDT, YNNKEL (reference sequence). This CDR3 is built from 16 residues. Unmatched junction bases numbered 6, after V lost 0 bases and J lost 5 bases. These data are taken from a study of Graves' ophthalmopathy and Graves' hyperthyroidism. Study-level information: The authors collected peripheral blood at initial diagnosis, before any treatment.

The TCR beta CDR3 regions underwent amplification from RNA transcripts. An opening RT-PCR round employed HTBI primers and preceded a second-round multiplex PCR. One entry per CDR3 protein, called by TCRdb with MiXCR from the multiplex PCR reads. The table records 740,000 or so distinct CDR3 sequences, 35% to 50% of them present only once. The rearrangement joins TRBV3-1 to TRBJ2-5; 10 nucleotides align to TRBD2. The TCR sequence derives from an adult man with Graves' ophthalmopathy. The sequenced sample consisted of peripheral blood. This CDR3 is CASSQELAGDVETQYF. The CDR3 bases are TGTGCCAGCAGCCAAGAGCTAGCGGGAGACGTGGAGACCCAGTACTTC.